This entry lists 23 T cell receptor beta chains sequenced from one sample in a study of blood T cells in healthy people across ages. Then a second PCR, running about 7 to 11 cycles, was carried out with a sample-barcoded 5' primer and a J-beta primer mix. TCRdb independently ran MiXCR on the 5' RACE reads; one entry per CDR3 protein. The sample contains about 1.1 million distinct CDR3 sequences, 35% to 40% of which appear only once. The sequencing sample was made of blood. All receptors come from a young man in good health.

The chain recombines TRBV12-3 or TRBV12-4 with TRBJ1-3; the match to TRBD1 covers 7 bases. This CDR3 comprises 18 residues. With 6 bases clipped from V and 0 bases from J, the junction kept 14 bases outside the gene matches. The CDR3 DNA sequence: TGTGCCAGCAGAGCCGGGACAGCTATTATTAACTCTGGAAACACCATATATTTT. Amino acids: CASRAGTAIINSGNTIYF.

This chain joins TRBV27 and TRBJ1-6; a possible D gene is TRBD1 (6 bases). The V gene's germline CDR1 is MNHEY and CDR2 SMNVEV (reference sequence). The CDR3 runs to 16 residues. Deletions cut 6 bases from V and 0 bases from J, with 12 bases between. The CDR3 spells CASRGHLSSYNSPLHF. For the CDR3, the DNA is TGTGCCAGCAGGGGACACCTAAGCTCCTATAATTCACCCCTCCACTTT.

In this sample, this clonotype turned up a few times. The rearrangement links TRBV7-3 to TRBJ2-1; D possibly corresponds to TRBD1 (5 bases). The CDR3 runs to 11 residues. Germline V CDR1 and CDR2: SGHTA, FQGTGA. Between the trimmed V and J ends, which lost 8 bases and 6 bases, there was a span of 8 bases. The CDR3 reads CASGDSNEQFF. The CDR3 DNA is TGTGCCAGCGGCGACAGCAATGAGCAGTTCTTC. Full variable domain (outside the CDR3, taken from reference TRBV7-3 and TRBJ2-1): GAGVSQTPSNKVTEKGKYVELRCDPISGHTALYWYRQSLGQGPEFLIYFQGTGAADDSGLPNDRFFAVRPEGSVSTLKIQRTERGDSAVYLCASGDSNEQFFGPGTRLTVL.

This clonotype showed up just a few times. V and J are TRBV6-2 or TRBV6-3 and TRBJ2-7, with D possibly TRBD1 on 5 matching bases. Trimming left V 4 bases short and J 2 bases short, with 9 bases between. This CDR3 has 13 amino acids. The germline CDR1 and CDR2 sequences are MNHEY and SVGEGT. CDR3 DNA sequence: TGTGCCAGCAGTTGGGGCGAAACCTACGAGCAGTACTTC. Translation: CASSWGETYEQYF.

This clonotype has more than one count but fewer than ten. The chain is built from TRBV4-1 and TRBJ1-1; unclear D gene. CDR3 size: 14 residues. Germline values: CDR1 MGHRA, CDR2 YSYEKL. V lost 2 bases and J lost 1, with 8 bases in between. The DNA for the CDR3 is TGCGCCAGCAGCCAAAGATGGGGGAACACTGAAGCTTTCTTT. Translation: CASSQRWGNTEAFF.

The rearrangement joins TRBV14 to TRBJ1-2; weak D call: TRBD1 (6 bases). The CDR3 runs 15 residues. Between the trimmed V and J ends, which lost 3 bases and 7 bases, there was a span of 18 bases. CDR1 is SGHDN, CDR2 FVKESK, per germline. This CDR3 reads CASSHEDPQGAGYTF. The CDR3 region has the DNA TGTGCCAGCAGCCACGAAGACCCACAGGGAGCTGGCTACACCTTC.

This clonotype turned up a few times. The V gene is TRBV5-1, the J gene TRBJ1-5, with 9 bases identical to TRBD1. The CDR3 is 14 residues long. Germline-derived CDR1 and CDR2 are SGHRS and YFSETQ. Unmatched junction bases numbered 1, after V lost 1 base and J lost 5 bases. The CDR3 is CASSLRTGDQPQHF. The CDR3, as DNA: TGCGCCAGCAGCTTGAGGACAGGGGATCAGCCCCAGCATTTT.

This clonotype is a singleton in its sample. One end of the junction is discordant with germline, which a read error may explain. The rearrangement uses TRBV24-1 and TRBJ1-5; no reliable D call. CDR3 size: 15 residues. Germline CDR1 is KGHDR and CDR2 is SFDVKD. The CDR3 loop reads CATSESGASSQPQHF. Written as DNA, the CDR3 is TGTGCCACCAGTGAGTCGGGAGCTAGCAGTCAGCCCCAGCATTTT.

Only a few counts were recorded for this clonotype. The chain couples TRBV12-3 or TRBV12-4 to TRBJ2-7; D is undetermined. V was trimmed by 5 bases and J by 7 bases, leaving 12 bases between them. The length of the CDR3 is 12 residues. The CDR3 region is CASSKVGNEQYF. CDR3 nucleotides: TGTGCCAGCAGTAAAGTTGGAAATGAGCAGTACTTC.

The CDR3 DNA follows: TGTGCCATCAGTGGCCAGGGGGCTGGCTATGGCTACACCTTC. Residues: CAISGQGAGYGYTF. V gene TRBV10-3 combines with J gene TRBJ1-2; 8 nucleotides match TRBD1. Germline assignment: CDR1 ENHRY and CDR2 SYGVKD. CDR3 size: 14 residues. Trimming cost V 4 bases and J 4 bases; bases outside gene matches: 5.

This rearrangement joins TRBV9 to TRBJ1-5, with D unclear. V dropped 0 bases and J dropped 4 bases, with 8 bases sitting between them. The CDR3 spans 14 residues. Germline V gene lookup returns CDR1 SGDLS and CDR2 YYNGEE. In nucleotides, the CDR3 is TGTGCCAGCAGCGTAGGGTTGGCAAATCAGCCCCAGCATTTT. Its translation: CASSVGLANQPQHF.

The V and J genes are TRBV29-1 and TRBJ1-1, with a tentative D call TRBD1 (6 bases). Per germline, CDR1 SQVTM and CDR2 ANQGSEA. The CDR3 runs to 14 residues. V shed 2 bases and J shed 5 bases, with 15 bases lying between them. This CDR3 is CSVELRGQGTEAFF. The CDR3, as DNA: TGCAGCGTTGAACTCCGGGGGCAGGGGACTGAAGCTTTCTTT.

Concerning this clonotype itself: Its ends do not fully match the called genes, so a read error is possible. The chain carries TRBV6-5 and TRBJ2-1; D remains unclear. Germline V gene lookup returns CDR1 MNHEY and CDR2 SVGAGI. The CDR3 totals 15 residues. CDR3 sequence reads: CAGSYLPGSYNEQFF. DNA for the CDR3: TGTGCCGGCAGTTACTTGCCGGGCTCCTACAATGAGCAGTTCTTC.

This clonotype occurred a few times. The chain is built from TRBV7-9 and TRBJ2-7; D not resolved. The V end was cut by 4 bases, the J end by 3 bases, with 16 bases between. Germline V CDR1 and CDR2: SEHNR, FQNEAQ (reference sequence). The CDR3 length is 15 residues. CDR3 loop: CASSSVANNLYEQYF. The CDR3 nucleotides read TGTGCCAGCAGCTCTGTTGCTAACAACCTCTACGAGCAGTACTTC.

The chain's CDR3 is CASSLLAYEQYF. The DNA of the CDR3 is TGTGCCAGCAGCTTACTAGCGTATGAGCAGTACTTC. The chain links TRBV5-6 to TRBJ2-7; TRBD2 matches at 7 bases. J was trimmed by 7 bases and V by 2 bases; bases with no gene match: 3. CDR1 and CDR2 (germline): SGHDT, YYEEEE. The CDR3 spans 12 residues. Full variable domain (missing parts from reference TRBV5-6 and TRBJ2-7): DAGVTQSPTHLIKTRGQQVTLRCSPKSGHDTVSWYQQALGQGPQFIFQYYEEEERQRGNFPDRFSGHQFPNYSSELNVNALLLGDSALYLCASSLLAYEQYFGPGTRLTVT.

This chain joins TRBV2 and TRBJ2-1; tentatively, D is TRBD2 (5 bases). The CDR3 length is 14 residues. The germline V gene has CDR1 SNHLY and CDR2 FYNNEI. The V gene lost 8 bases and the J gene lost 4 bases, with 15 bases spanning the gap. The CDR3 DNA reads as TGTGCCAGCTCCCGGACTTGGGTGTACAATGAGCAGTTCTTC. It encodes CASSRTWVYNEQFF. Variable domain in full (rest from reference TRBV2 and TRBJ2-1): EPEVTQTPSHQVTQMGQEVILRCVPISNHLYFYWYRQILGQKVEFLVSFYNNEISEKSEIFDDQFSVERPDGSNFTLKIRSTKLEDSAMYFCASSRTWVYNEQFFGPGTRLTVL.

This clonotype showed up just a few times. This chain links TRBV29-1 with TRBJ1-2, with D perhaps TRBD1 (5 bases). The CDR3 has 12 residues. Germline CDR1 and CDR2: SQVTM and ANQGSEA. V lost 3 bases, J lost 6 bases, and 11 bases lay in between. CDR3 bases: TGCAGCGTTGAGAGGCAGGGCGATGGCTACACCTTC. This gives the protein CSVERQGDGYTF.

This clonotype has a handful of counts. The chain employs TRBV3-1 and TRBJ2-1; unclear D gene. V lost 3 bases to trimming and J lost 0 bases, with 12 bases between them. The germline CDR1 and CDR2 sequences are LGHDT and YNNKEL (reference sequence). CDR3 size: 16 residues. The CDR3 protein is CASSQSHRSSYNEQFF. CDR3 sequence (DNA): TGTGCCAGCAGCCAGTCACACCGAAGCTCCTACAATGAGCAGTTCTTC.

A few counts support this clonotype. V and J are TRBV20-1 and TRBJ1-1; TRBD1 might be the D (6 bases). V shed 6 bases and J shed 2 bases, with 22 bases lying between them. Germline lookup yields CDR1 DFQATT and CDR2 SNEGSKA (reference sequence). The length of the CDR3 is 16 residues. The CDR3 DNA sequence: TGCAGTGCCAAACAGGGTGGACCGTTTCGAAACACTGAAGCTTTCTTT. It is translated as CSAKQGGPFRNTEAFF.

This clonotype was detected many times. The chain couples TRBV28 to TRBJ2-1; TRBD1 is a possible D gene (7 bases). This CDR3 spans 14 amino acids. Germline V CDR1 and CDR2: MDHEN, SYDVKM. Trimming took 2 bases from V and 8 from J, leaving 13 bases between them. CDR3 bases: TGTGCCAGCAGTTTAGGCCAGGGGGGCTATGAGCAGTTCTTC. As protein: CASSLGQGGYEQFF.

The chain is built from TRBV14 and TRBJ1-2, with D perhaps matching TRBD1 (5 bases). The length of the CDR3 is 13 residues. The V and J ends lost 2 bases and 7 bases respectively, with 11 bases between them. From germline, CDR1 is SGHDN and CDR2 FVKESK. The CDR3 reads CASSQQGGGGYTF. The DNA for the CDR3 is TGTGCCAGCAGCCAACAGGGAGGAGGTGGCTACACCTTC. Variable domain in full (rest from reference TRBV14 and TRBJ1-2): EAGVTQFPSHSVIEKGQTVTLRCDPISGHDNLYWYRRVMGKEIKFLLHFVKESKQDESGMPNNRFLAERTGGTYSTLKVQPAELEDSGVYFCASSQQGGGGYTFGSGTRLTVV.

This rearrangement joins TRBV12-3 or TRBV12-4 to TRBJ2-1; D unclear. The CDR3 consists of 14 residues. V dropped 1 base and J dropped 8 bases, with 12 bases sitting between them. CDR3 sequence (DNA): TGTGCCAGCAGTTTAGTTTTAGAAGAAGATGAGCAGTTCTTC. Translated: CASSLVLEEDEQFF.

At least ten counts were recorded for this clonotype. V is TRBV5-1 and J is TRBJ2-3, with D perhaps TRBD2 (7 bases). The V gene's germline CDR1 is SGHRS and CDR2 YFSETQ. There are 16 residues in the CDR3. Between the trimmed V and J ends, which lost 4 bases and 6 bases, there was a span of 21 bases. CDR3 nucleotide sequence: TGCGCCAGCAGCCCCGAACCCCGGGGGGCCGTTGATACGCAGTATTTT. The encoded protein is CASSPEPRGAVDTQYF.